This is a list of T cell receptor beta chains from one sample in a study of shared clonotypes between healthy human individuals. The method was immunoSEQ multiplex PCR; TCRdb's version includes in-frame clones alone and lacks a portion of them. This sample yields about 600,000 clones, of which about 97% are seen a single time; roughly 0.055% belongs to the top ten. Material for sequencing was naive CD4+ T cells sorted from blood. The receptors come from a woman in her twenties or thirties in good health. The CDR3 runs from the conserved cysteine through the conserved F or W. The order of the fields is V gene, J gene, D gene, CDR3 protein. The D gene is left open where the match is weak.

V: TRBV28; J: TRBJ1-2; D: .; CDR3: CASSRTGRYGYTF
V: TRBV5-1; J: TRBJ2-7; D: TRBD1; CDR3: CASSAGQVDSYEQYF
V: TRBV6-6; J: TRBJ1-3; D: .; CDR3: CASSSTGGNSGNTIYF
V: TRBV5-1; J: TRBJ1-1; D: TRBD1; CDR3: CASSIGQGMNTEAFF
V: TRBV28; J: TRBJ2-5; D: .; CDR3: CASSHPTIPGEQYF
V: TRBV19; J: TRBJ1-2; D: .; CDR3: CASSIRRGGYTF
V: TRBV7-9; J: TRBJ2-7; D: TRBD2; CDR3: CASSLVGPSGTYEQYF
V: TRBV11-2; J: TRBJ1-1; D: .; CDR3: CASSFNGGGPEAFF
V: TRBV6-1; J: TRBJ1-5; D: TRBD1; CDR3: CASVMGQGLEPQHF
V: TRBV10-3; J: .; D: .; CDR3: CAISESRAGGYEQYF
V: TRBV10-2; J: TRBJ2-2; D: .; CDR3: CASSSIGVKPPPGELFF
V: TRBV15; J: TRBJ2-1; D: TRBD2; CDR3: CATSRGLAGVFDEQFF
V: TRBV5-6; J: TRBJ2-7; D: .; CDR3: CASSLGGIGDEQYF
V: TRBV28; J: TRBJ1-3; D: .; CDR3: CASGRTASSGNTIYF
V: TRBV6-1; J: TRBJ2-7; D: TRBD1; CDR3: CASRNRGQGYEQYF
V: TRBV5-4; J: TRBJ2-3; D: TRBD2; CDR3: CASRLGGVAGVTDTQYF
V: TRBV11-2; J: TRBJ2-1; D: TRBD2; CDR3: CASSPTRGRVGNEQFF
V: TRBV5-8; J: TRBJ2-7; D: TRBD1; CDR3: CASSWGQTYEQYF
V: TRBV29-1; J: TRBJ2-3; D: .; CDR3: CSVQRDWRFNTQYF
V: TRBV25-1; J: TRBJ2-5; D: .; CDR3: CASSDSLGRETQYF
V: TRBV18; J: TRBJ1-2; D: TRBD1; CDR3: CASSPSSTGVAGYTF
V: TRBV4-1; J: TRBJ2-5; D: TRBD2; CDR3: CASSQGAAGVGETQYF
V: TRBV27; J: TRBJ1-2; D: TRBD1; CDR3: CASSHLASQGQPYGYTF
V: TRBV7-2; J: TRBJ2-7; D: .; CDR3: CASSLLYHEQYF
V: TRBV28; J: TRBJ1-2; D: .; CDR3: CASSFQGYGYTF
V: TRBV28; J: TRBJ1-1; D: .; CDR3: CASSSQTEAFF
V: TRBV6-5; J: TRBJ1-1; D: .; CDR3: CASSPVGNTEAFF
V: TRBV28; J: TRBJ2-7; D: TRBD1; CDR3: CASSPTGTGSYEQYF